This T cell receptor beta chain was observed in a study of technical replicates of blood from several donors. The method was immunoSEQ multiplex PCR; TCRdb's version includes in-frame clones alone and lacks a portion of them. This table has about 64,000 clones, less than 90% appearing once. Sequences were obtained from PBMCs. The clonotype comes from a human donor in good health. Some clones in this sample may be carry-over from other donors' samples.

The CDR3 DNA reads TGTGCCAGCAGCCCCCAGGGTGCGGCAAGCTCCTACAATGAGCAGTTCTTC. Translating it yields CASSPQGAASSYNEQFF. The gene calls are TRBV4-2 and TRBJ2-1, with a weak D call TRBD1 (5 bases). Germline assignment: CDR1 LGHNA and CDR2 YNFKEQ. Trimming stripped 4 bases from V and 0 bases from J, with 16 bases between. The CDR3 length is 17 residues.